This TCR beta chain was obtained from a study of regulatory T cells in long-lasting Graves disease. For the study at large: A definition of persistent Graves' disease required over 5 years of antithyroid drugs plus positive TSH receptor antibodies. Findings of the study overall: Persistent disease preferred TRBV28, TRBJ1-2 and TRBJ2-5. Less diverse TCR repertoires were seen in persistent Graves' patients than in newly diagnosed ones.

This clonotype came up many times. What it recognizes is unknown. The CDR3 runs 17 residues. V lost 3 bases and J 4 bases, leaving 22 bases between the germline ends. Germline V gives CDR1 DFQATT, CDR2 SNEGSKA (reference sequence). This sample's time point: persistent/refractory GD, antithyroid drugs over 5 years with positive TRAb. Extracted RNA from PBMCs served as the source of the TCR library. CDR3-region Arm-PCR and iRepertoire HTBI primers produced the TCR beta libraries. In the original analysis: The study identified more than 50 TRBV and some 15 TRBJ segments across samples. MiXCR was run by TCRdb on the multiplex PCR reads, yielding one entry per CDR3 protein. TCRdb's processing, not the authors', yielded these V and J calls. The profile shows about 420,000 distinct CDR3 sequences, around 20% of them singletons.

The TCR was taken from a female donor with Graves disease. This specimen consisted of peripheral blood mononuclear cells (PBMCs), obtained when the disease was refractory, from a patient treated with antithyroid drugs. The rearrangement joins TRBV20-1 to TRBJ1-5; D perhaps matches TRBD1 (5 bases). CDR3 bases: TGCAGTGCTAGTTTGGTTCAGGCAGGGCTAGGGAATCAGCCCCAGCATTTT. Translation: CSASLVQAGLGNQPQHF.